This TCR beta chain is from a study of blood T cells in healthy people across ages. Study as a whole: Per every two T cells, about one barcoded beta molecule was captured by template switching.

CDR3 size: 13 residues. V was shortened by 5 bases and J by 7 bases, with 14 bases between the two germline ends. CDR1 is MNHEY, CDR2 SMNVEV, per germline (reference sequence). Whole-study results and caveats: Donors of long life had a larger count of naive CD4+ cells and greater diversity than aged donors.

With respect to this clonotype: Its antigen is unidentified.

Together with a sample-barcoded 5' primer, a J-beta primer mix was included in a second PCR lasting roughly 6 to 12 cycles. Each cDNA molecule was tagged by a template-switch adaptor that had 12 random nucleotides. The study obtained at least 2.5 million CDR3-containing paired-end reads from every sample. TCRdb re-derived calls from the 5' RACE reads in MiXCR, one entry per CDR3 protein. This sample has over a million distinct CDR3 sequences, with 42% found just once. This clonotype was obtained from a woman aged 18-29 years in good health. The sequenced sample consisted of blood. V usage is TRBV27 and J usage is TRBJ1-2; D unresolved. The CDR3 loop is CASSAAQGFGYTF. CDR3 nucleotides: TGTGCCAGCAGTGCCGCACAAGGTTTTGGCTACACCTTC.